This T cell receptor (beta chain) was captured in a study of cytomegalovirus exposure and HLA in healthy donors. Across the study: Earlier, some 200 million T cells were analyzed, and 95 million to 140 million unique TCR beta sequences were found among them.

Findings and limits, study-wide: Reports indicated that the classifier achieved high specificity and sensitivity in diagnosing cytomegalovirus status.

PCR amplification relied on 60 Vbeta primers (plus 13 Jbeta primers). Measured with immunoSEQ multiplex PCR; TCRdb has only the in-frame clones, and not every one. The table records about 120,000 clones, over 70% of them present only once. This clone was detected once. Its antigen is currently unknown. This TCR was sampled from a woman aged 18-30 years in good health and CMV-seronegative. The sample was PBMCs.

CDR3 coding DNA: TGCGCCAGCAGCTACGGGTCTCGCACAGATACGCAGTATTTT. Protein product: CASSYGSRTDTQYF. The chain employs TRBV4-1 and TRBJ2-3; no reliable D call. V was clipped by 5 bases and J by 1 base, with 10 bases between them. The CDR3 loop spans 14 amino acids. Germline CDR1 MGHRA, CDR2 YSYEKL.